The clone carrying this T cell receptor beta chain was detected a few times. The antigen is undetermined. This sample is part of a study of T cells after yellow fever vaccination. General study findings and limits: Weaker, the secondary response peaked sooner, at day 5 versus 15.

CDR3 length: 13 residues. V shed 3 bases and J shed 0 bases, with 9 bases lying between them. Per germline, CDR1 DFQATT and CDR2 SNEGSKA (reference sequence). MiXCR, run by TCRdb on the 5' RACE reads, gives a single entry per CDR3 protein. The data show under 300,000 distinct CDR3 sequences, with 10% to 15% seen just once and 0.4% to 0.55% held by the top ten. The sequences come from CD4+ T cells sorted from PBMCs, collected 45 days after the yellow fever booster vaccination. The origin of this receptor is a man younger than 40 who received the YFV17D yellow fever vaccine. This chain uses TRBV20-1 with TRBJ2-7, with D possibly being TRBD2 (6 bases). CDR3 bases: TGCAGTGCTAGGGTCGGGAGCTCCTACGAGCAGTACTTC. Its protein is CSARVGSSYEQYF.